These 20 T cell receptor beta chains were all obtained from the same sample, sequenced in a study of a mutant IDH1 vaccine in newly diagnosed glioma. Specified time point: week 47, end of study. Every single dose of the vaccine, 300 ug of mutant IDH1 20-mer peptide, came with topical imiquimod. TCRdb keeps only in-frame clones here, not all; method: immunoSEQ multiplex PCR. The data show around 100,000 clones, nearly 90% seen once. No antigen has been identified for these receptors. The material was PBMCs, obtained from a glioma patient whose treatment included an IDH1 peptide vaccine. All receptors come from a woman between 50 and 59 years old with glioma.

This clone was counted a single time. The chain recombines TRBV4-1 with TRBJ2-2, with D maybe TRBD2 (6 bases). The CDR3 extends over 16 amino acids. V lost 1 base, J lost 4 bases, and 13 bases lay in between. Germline V lookup: CDR1 MGHRA, CDR2 YSYEKL. Here the CDR3 reads CASSQVTGEGTGELFF. Here the CDR3 DNA reads TGCGCCAGCAGCCAAGTGACGGGAGAGGGCACCGGGGAGCTGTTTTTT.

The chain is built from TRBV6-1 and TRBJ2-1; D uncertain. CDR3 length: 15 residues. The germline V and J ends were trimmed by 4 bases and 6 bases, with 16 bases remaining between them. Germline V gene lookup returns CDR1 MNHNS and CDR2 SASEGT. The CDR3 DNA sequence: TGTGCCAGCAGTGGCCGGGCCTCTCCCATCAATGAGCAGTTCTTC. Translated, it gives CASSGRASPINEQFF.

This clone was detected only a few times. V is TRBV4-2 and J is TRBJ1-5; 8 bases line up with TRBD1. This CDR3 spans 13 amino acids. The germline gives CDR1 LGHNA, CDR2 YNFKEQ. Trimming took 3 bases from V and 5 from J; bases not matched to a gene: 0. CDR3 in DNA: TGTGCCAGCAGCCAGGGACAGGATCAGCCCCAGCATTTT. Amino acids: CASSQGQDQPQHF.

The chain has TRBV28 and TRBJ1-1; D not certain. CDR3 length equals 14 residues. Trimming removed 5 bases at V and 6 bases at J, with 16 bases between. The germline CDR1 and CDR2 sequences are MDHEN and SYDVKM. The CDR3: CASSPMVSDSEAFF. The CDR3 nucleotides are TGTGCCAGCAGTCCTATGGTGTCGGACTCTGAAGCTTTCTTT.

V is TRBV9 and J is TRBJ2-6, with a tentative D call TRBD1 (5 bases). The CDR3 runs 17 residues. Germline CDR1 reads SGDLS; CDR2 reads YYNGEE. Trimming stripped 0 bases from V and 0 bases from J, with 10 bases between. CDR3 in DNA: TGTGCCAGCAGCGTAGAGGGGCGGCCCTCTGGGGCCAACGTCCTGACTTTC. Translating it yields CASSVEGRPSGANVLTF.

V usage is TRBV27 and J usage is TRBJ2-1, with 7 bases matching TRBD1. Trimming took 5 bases from V and 8 from J; bases not matched to a gene: 6. CDR1 MNHEY and CDR2 SMNVEV come from the germline V gene (reference sequence). The CDR3 is made up of 13 amino acids. CDR3 residues: CASSTTGKHEQFF. CDR3 sequence (DNA): TGTGCCAGCAGTACGACAGGGAAGCATGAGCAGTTCTTC.

V and J are TRBV6-1 and TRBJ1-4, with TRBD1 as a possible D gene (5 bases). With 5 bases removed from V and 3 bases from J, the gap between germline ends came to 13 bases. Germline V gene lookup returns CDR1 MNHNS and CDR2 SASEGT. This CDR3 has 15 residues. CDR3 sequence reads: CASSLIRDANEKLFF. DNA for the CDR3: TGTGCCAGCAGTCTTATCCGGGACGCTAATGAAAAACTGTTTTTT.

The chain uses TRBV2 and TRBJ2-1, with D maybe TRBD2 (5 bases). The CDR3 runs 13 residues. V lost 8 bases to trimming and J lost 0 bases, with 8 bases between them. CDR1 is SNHLY and CDR2 is FYNNEI in the germline V gene. CDR3 protein: CASLGDSYNEQFF. CDR3 in DNA: TGTGCCAGCCTCGGGGACTCCTACAATGAGCAGTTCTTC.

The gene calls are TRBV5-1 and TRBJ2-7; D ambiguous. Germline V gives CDR1 SGHRS, CDR2 YFSETQ. Trimming stripped 2 bases from V and 1 base from J, with 7 bases between. CDR3 size: 13 residues. DNA of the CDR3: TGCGCCAGCAGCTTAAACTGGTCCTACGAGCAGTACTTC. It specifies CASSLNWSYEQYF.

The chain uses TRBV5-4 and TRBJ1-6; perhaps TRBD1 as D (5 bases). The germline V and J ends were trimmed by 4 bases and 5 bases, with 16 bases remaining between them. Germline-derived CDR1 and CDR2 are SGHNT and YYREEE (reference sequence). The CDR3 runs to 16 residues. Here the CDR3 reads CASSPAPGGNNSPLHF. Written as DNA, the CDR3 is TGTGCCAGCAGCCCGGCCCCTGGGGGTAATAATTCACCCCTCCACTTT.

The chain joins TRBV6-1 to TRBJ1-2; D not certain. The CDR3 runs to 14 residues. Germline V lookup: CDR1 MNHNS, CDR2 SASEGT. V was pared by 1 base and J by 7 bases, with 13 bases between. The CDR3 DNA reads as TGTGCCAGCAGTGAAGGACCAGGAAACGGTGGCTACACCTTC. It is translated as CASSEGPGNGGYTF.

Here the CDR3 reads CASSEFSGSSYNEQFF. The CDR3, as DNA: TGTGCCAGCAGTGAATTCAGTGGAAGCTCCTACAATGAGCAGTTCTTC. This rearrangement joins TRBV25-1 to TRBJ2-1; no definite D call. The CDR3 covers 16 residues. V lost 1 base and J 0 bases, leaving 10 bases between the germline ends. Germline loops: CDR1 MGHDK, CDR2 SYGVNS. Full variable domain (rest looked up from reference TRBV25-1 and TRBJ2-1): EADIYQTPRYLVIGTGKKITLECSQTMGHDKMYWYQQDPGMELHLIHYSYGVNSTEKGDLSSESTVSRIRTEHFPLTLESARPSHTSQYLCASSEFSGSSYNEQFFGPGTRLTVL.

The genes are TRBV18 and TRBJ1-2; 8 nucleotides match TRBD1. CDR3 length equals 12 residues. The germline CDR1 and CDR2 sequences are KGHSH and LQKENI. V gave up 2 bases and J gave up 8 bases; unmatched junction bases: 1. DNA of the CDR3: TGTGCCAGCTCACCAGGACAGGGCGGCTACACCTTC. Translated, it gives CASSPGQGGYTF. The whole variable domain, remainder taken from reference TRBV18 and TRBJ1-2, is NAGVMQNPRHLVRRRGQEARLRCSPMKGHSHVYWYRQLPEEGLKFMVYLQKENIIDESGMPKERFSAEFPKEGPSILRIQQVVRGDSAAYFCASSPGQGGYTFGSGTRLTVV.

The J gene is TRBJ2-4, the V gene TRBV28; 12 nucleotides match TRBD2. The germline V gene encodes CDR1 MDHEN and CDR2 SYDVKM. Unmatched junction bases numbered 6, after V lost 6 bases and J lost 3 bases. The CDR3 runs to 16 residues. The CDR3 coding sequence is TGTGCCAGCAGGCCTAGCGGGAGGGTTAGCAAAAACATTCAGTACTTC. Its translation is CASRPSGRVSKNIQYF.

In DNA, the CDR3 is TGTGCCAGCGGTCCCGGGACCCTTCTCGAGCAGTACTTC. Amino acids: CASGPGTLLEQYF. The chain links TRBV28 to TRBJ2-7, with D possibly called TRBD1 or TRBD2 (5 bases each). Germline CDR1 reads MDHEN; CDR2 reads SYDVKM. V lost 8 bases, J lost 6 bases, and 17 bases lay in between. The CDR3 runs 13 residues. Together with reference TRBV28 and TRBJ2-7, the CDR3 gives the full variable domain: DVKVTQSSRYLVKRTGEKVFLECVQDMDHENMFWYRQDPGLGLRLIYFSYDVKMKEKGDIPEGYSVSREKKERFSLILESASTNQTSMYLCASGPGTLLEQYFGPGTRLTVT.

The chain combines TRBV6-1 with TRBJ2-2; possible D gene TRBD1, 6 bases. The germline V gene has CDR1 MNHNS and CDR2 SASEGT. The V gene lost 1 base and the J gene lost 0 bases, with 9 bases spanning the gap. The CDR3 has 16 residues. CDR3 amino acids: CASSEVWTANTGELFF. CDR3 sequence (DNA): TGTGCCAGCAGTGAAGTTTGGACAGCGAACACCGGGGAGCTGTTTTTT.

This clone appeared a single time. V is TRBV19 and J is TRBJ2-5, with D unresolved. V was trimmed by 4 bases and J by 3 bases, leaving 9 bases between them. The CDR3 is 13 residues long. From germline, CDR1 is LNHDA and CDR2 SQIVND (reference sequence). The chain's CDR3 is CASSSWTEETQYF. The DNA of the CDR3 is TGTGCCAGTAGTAGCTGGACGGAAGAGACCCAGTACTTC.

CDR3 sequence: CASSLGQSNQPQHF. CDR3 in DNA: TGTGCCAGCAGCTTAGGCCAGAGCAATCAGCCCCAGCATTTT. This sequence joins TRBV7-9 and TRBJ1-5; D is uncertain. Per the germline V gene, CDR1 is SEHNR and CDR2 is FQNEAQ (reference sequence). There are 14 residues in the CDR3. V lost 1 base and J lost 1, with 5 bases in between.

The chain links TRBV28 to TRBJ1-1; D call uncertain. The germline gives CDR1 MDHEN, CDR2 SYDVKM. With 7 bases removed from V and 0 bases from J, the gap between germline ends came to 9 bases. The CDR3 has 13 residues. The CDR3 sequence is CASTSSMNTEAFF. CDR3 DNA: TGTGCCAGCACGTCGAGTATGAACACTGAAGCTTTCTTT.

The genes are TRBV13 and TRBJ2-2, with TRBD1 matching 8 bases. The CDR3 covers 16 residues. Germline-derived CDR1 and CDR2 are PRHDT and FYEKMQ (reference sequence). V gave up 5 bases and J gave up 7 bases; unmatched junction bases: 12. CDR3 in amino acids: CASSRRAGGVGGELFF. The CDR3 coding sequence is TGTGCCAGCAGCAGAAGAGCAGGGGGCGTCGGCGGGGAGCTGTTTTTT.